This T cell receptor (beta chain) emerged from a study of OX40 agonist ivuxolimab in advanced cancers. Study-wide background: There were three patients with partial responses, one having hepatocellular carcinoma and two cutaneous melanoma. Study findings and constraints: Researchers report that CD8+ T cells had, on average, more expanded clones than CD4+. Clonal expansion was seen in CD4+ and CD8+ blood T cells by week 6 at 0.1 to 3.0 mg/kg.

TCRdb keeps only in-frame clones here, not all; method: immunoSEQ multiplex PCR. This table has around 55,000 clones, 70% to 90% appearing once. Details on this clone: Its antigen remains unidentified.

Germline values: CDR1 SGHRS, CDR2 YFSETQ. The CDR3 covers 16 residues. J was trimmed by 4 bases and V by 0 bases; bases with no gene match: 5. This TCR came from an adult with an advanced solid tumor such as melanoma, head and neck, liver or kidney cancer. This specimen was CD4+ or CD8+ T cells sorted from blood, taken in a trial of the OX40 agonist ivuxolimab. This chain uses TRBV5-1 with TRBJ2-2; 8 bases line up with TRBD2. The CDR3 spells CASSLAGGPGTGELFF. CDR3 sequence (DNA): TGCGCCAGCAGCTTGGCGGGAGGGCCTGGCACCGGGGAGCTGTTTTTT.